The 8 T cell receptor beta chains below were found in one sample sequenced in a study of OX40 agonist ivuxolimab in advanced cancers. TCRdb keeps only in-frame clones here, not all; method: immunoSEQ multiplex PCR. The table lists about 62,000 clones, 80% to 95% of them singletons. The source material was CD4+ or CD8+ T cells sorted from blood, sampled in a trial of the OX40 agonist ivuxolimab. The source is an adult with an advanced solid tumor such as melanoma, head and neck, liver or kidney cancer.

The chain is built from TRBV6-4 and TRBJ1-6; no definite D call. Per germline, CDR1 MRHNA and CDR2 SNTAGT. The CDR3 runs 18 residues. V was clipped by 1 base and J by 1 base, with 14 bases between them. The chain's CDR3 is CASSDWQRFGSYNSPLHF. The CDR3, as DNA: TGTGCCAGCAGTGACTGGCAAAGGTTCGGATCCTATAATTCACCCCTCCACTTT.

The chain couples TRBV4-1 to TRBJ1-1; D remains ambiguous. V shed 3 bases and J shed 0 bases, with 11 bases lying between them. There are 15 residues in the CDR3. Germline CDR1 reads MGHRA; CDR2 reads YSYEKL. This CDR3 reads CASSHPTAMNTEAFF. For the CDR3, the DNA is TGCGCCAGCAGCCACCCGACGGCTATGAACACTGAAGCTTTCTTT.

V and J are TRBV9 and TRBJ2-2, with TRBD2 identical over 10 bases. The CDR3 runs 18 residues. The J segment lost 1 base and the V segment lost 0 bases, leaving 6 bases of the junction unmatched. CDR1 is SGDLS and CDR2 is YYNGEE in the germline V gene. CDR3 nucleotide sequence: TGTGCCAGCAGCGTAGCTCGGGCTAGCGGGGGGAACACCGGGGAGCTGTTTTTT. Protein product: CASSVARASGGNTGELFF. The entire variable domain, with the rest obtained from reference TRBV9 and TRBJ2-2, is as follows: DSGVTQTPKHLITATGQRVTLRCSPRSGDLSVYWYQQSLDQGLQFLIQYYNGEERAKGNILERFSAQQFPDLHSELNLSSLELGDSALYFCASSVARASGGNTGELFFGEGSRLTVL.

This chain connects TRBV28 to TRBJ2-2; 7 bases match TRBD1. The CDR3 is made up of 15 amino acids. V dropped 5 bases and J dropped 1; count of bases not matched to a gene: 4. Germline values: CDR1 MDHEN, CDR2 SYDVKM. The CDR3 DNA sequence: TGTGCCAGCAGTCTTTACAGGGGGAACACCGGGGAGCTGTTTTTT. Protein product: CASSLYRGNTGELFF.

The rearrangement links TRBV11-2 to TRBJ1-1; a possible D gene is TRBD1 (5 bases). There are 13 residues in the CDR3. Germline CDR1 is SGHAT and CDR2 is FQNNGV. Trimming pared 3 bases from V and 4 bases from J, leaving 9 bases between. The CDR3 bases are TGTGCCAGCAGCTTTGGGGGGGGCACTGAAGCTTTCTTT. This codes for CASSFGGGTEAFF.

The chain links TRBV4-2 to TRBJ2-7, with TRBD2 as a possible D gene (5 bases). This CDR3 comprises 14 residues. V shed 5 bases and J shed 3 bases, with 14 bases lying between them. Germline CDR1 reads LGHNA; CDR2 reads YNFKEQ. CDR3 bases: TGTGCCAGCAGCTATACTTATGAGGGCTACGAGCAGTACTTC. Amino acid sequence: CASSYTYEGYEQYF.

The chain links TRBV2 to TRBJ2-4; D is ambiguous. The CDR3 runs to 18 residues. From germline, CDR1 is SNHLY and CDR2 FYNNEI. Trimming left V 3 bases short and J 0 bases short, with 18 bases between. CDR3 nucleotide sequence: TGTGCCAGCAGTGAGAAAGGGCCACAATTCCTAGCCAAAAACATTCAGTACTTC. Amino acids: CASSEKGPQFLAKNIQYF.

About this clone: Different DNA sequences within this sample yield the same CDR3. The chain links TRBV27 to TRBJ2-5; 7 bases are shared with TRBD2. The J call is doubtful: the DNA matches TRBJ2-7 better. CDR1 is MNHEY and CDR2 is SMNVEV in the germline V gene (reference sequence). This CDR3 has 13 amino acids. CDR3 protein: CASGPSGNYEQYF. The CDR3 bases are TGTGCCAGCGGCCCTAGCGGCAACTACGAGCAGTACTTC.